The 24 T cell receptor beta chains in this list originate from one sample, sequenced in a study of blood T cell repertoires in COVID-19. Using immunoSEQ multiplex PCR, the repertoire was profiled, and TCRdb retains in-frame clones only, with some absent. The data show some 120,000 clones, about 91% seen once. The sample consisted of peripheral blood. These receptors were collected from a woman aged 45-65 years with active or convalescent COVID-19.

The J gene is TRBJ1-1, the V gene TRBV7-9; D is undetermined. CDR3 length equals 15 residues. V was trimmed by 4 bases and J by 1 base, leaving 13 bases between them. Germline V gene sequence: CDR1 SEHNR, CDR2 FQNEAQ (reference sequence). CDR3 region: CASSSVGSQNTEAFF. Written as DNA, the CDR3 is TGTGCCAGCAGCTCAGTGGGCAGCCAGAACACTGAAGCTTTCTTT. Based on the CDR3 plus reference TRBV7-9 and TRBJ1-1, the full variable domain is DTGVSQNPRHKITKRGQNVTFRCDPISEHNRLYWYRQTLGQGPEFLTYFQNEAQLEKSRLLSDRFSAERPKGSFSTLEIQRTEQGDSAMYLCASSSVGSQNTEAFFGQGTRLTVV.

CDR3 in amino acids: CATSVGGDEQFF. DNA of the CDR3: TGTGCCACCAGTGTAGGGGGAGATGAGCAGTTCTTC. The chain carries TRBV24-1 and TRBJ2-1; TRBD1 is a possible D gene (6 bases). The CDR3 contains 12 residues. Trimming took off 5 bases at V and 8 bases at J, with 9 bases between the two ends. Germline assignment: CDR1 KGHDR and CDR2 SFDVKD.

The chain joins TRBV28 to TRBJ2-7, with TRBD1 matching over 9 bases. This CDR3 region has 15 residues. The J segment lost 6 bases and the V segment lost 5 bases, leaving 11 bases of the junction unmatched. Germline V gene sequence: CDR1 MDHEN, CDR2 SYDVKM. CDR3 loop: CASSGGTGHKSEQYF. CDR3 nucleotide sequence: TGTGCCAGCAGTGGAGGGACAGGGCACAAGTCCGAGCAGTACTTC.

The J gene is TRBJ2-2, the V gene TRBV6-1; tentative D call: TRBD1 (6 bases). This CDR3 region has 15 residues. V was trimmed by 3 bases and J by 9 bases, leaving 17 bases between them. Germline CDR1 MNHNS, CDR2 SASEGT. The chain's CDR3 is CASSDAGTRGRELFF. The CDR3 DNA sequence: TGTGCCAGCAGTGATGCCGGGACACGAGGACGGGAGCTGTTTTTT.

The chain links TRBV7-9 to TRBJ1-6; tentatively, D is TRBD1 (6 bases). The V end was cut by 4 bases, the J end by 8 bases, with 9 bases between. Germline assignment: CDR1 SEHNR and CDR2 FQNEAQ (reference sequence). This CDR3 is 13 amino acids long. CDR3 sequence: CASSSGTYSPLHF. The DNA for the CDR3 is TGTGCCAGCAGCTCGGGGACATATTCACCCCTCCACTTT. The complete variable domain, with remaining parts taken from reference TRBV7-9 and TRBJ1-6, reads DTGVSQNPRHKITKRGQNVTFRCDPISEHNRLYWYRQTLGQGPEFLTYFQNEAQLEKSRLLSDRFSAERPKGSFSTLEIQRTEQGDSAMYLCASSSGTYSPLHFGNGTRLTVT.

V and J are TRBV7-2 and TRBJ1-1; tentatively, D is TRBD1 (5 bases). V lost 0 bases and J 6 bases, leaving 11 bases between the germline ends. Germline loops: CDR1 SGHTA, CDR2 FQGNSA. The CDR3 extends over 14 amino acids. CDR3 protein: CASSLAAGYPEAFF. CDR3 DNA: TGTGCCAGCAGCTTAGCCGCAGGGTACCCTGAAGCTTTCTTT.

This rearrangement joins TRBV11-3 to TRBJ2-2, with a possible D match to TRBD1 (5 bases). The CDR3 is made up of 17 amino acids. CDR1 and CDR2 from the germline V gene are SGHNT and YENEEA. V was clipped by 1 base and J by 1 base, with 13 bases between them. The chain's CDR3 is CASSLAGQGLNTGELFF. The CDR3 region has the DNA TGTGCCAGCAGCTTAGCGGGCCAGGGATTGAACACCGGGGAGCTGTTTTTT.

The chain joins TRBV19 to TRBJ1-2; TRBD1 agrees at 9 bases. This CDR3 has 14 residues. With 4 bases clipped from V and 7 bases from J, the junction kept 7 bases outside the gene matches. CDR1 and CDR2 from the germline V gene are LNHDA and SQIVND (reference sequence). This CDR3 is CASSTTGGAGGYTF. The CDR3 region has the DNA TGTGCCAGTAGTACAACAGGGGGCGCCGGTGGCTACACCTTC.

The chain employs TRBV5-4 and TRBJ2-3, with 9 positions matching TRBD2. Germline V gives CDR1 SGHNT, CDR2 YYREEE (reference sequence). The V segment lost 1 base and the J segment 0 bases; nucleotides outside the gene matches: 6. The CDR3 extends over 17 amino acids. The CDR3 loop reads CASSLQLAGPSTDTQYF. DNA for the CDR3: TGTGCCAGCAGCTTGCAACTAGCGGGCCCTAGCACAGATACGCAGTATTTT.

This clone has only a few counts. The rearrangement uses TRBV11-2 and TRBJ1-2; D possibly corresponds to TRBD1 (6 bases). The CDR3 covers 15 residues. In germline, CDR1 is SGHAT, CDR2 FQNNGV. The V end lost 5 bases, the J end lost 0 bases, and 13 bases lay between the germline ends. The DNA of the CDR3 is TGTGCCAGCAGCCCCGGGACACGGCCTAACTATGGCTACACCTTC. It codes for CASSPGTRPNYGYTF.

The chain is built from TRBV25-1 and TRBJ2-7; weak D call: TRBD1 (5 bases). The CDR3 length is 16 residues. Germline lookup yields CDR1 MGHDK and CDR2 SYGVNS. The V end was cut by 4 bases, the J end by 2 bases, with 18 bases between. The CDR3 loop is CASSGPGATGPYEQYF. CDR3 bases: TGTGCCAGCAGTGGCCCCGGAGCCACAGGCCCCTACGAGCAGTACTTC.

The CDR3 reads CASSLTGYNGYTF. The CDR3 region has the DNA TGTGCCAGCAGCTTGACAGGGTATAATGGCTACACCTTC. The chain links TRBV6-5 to TRBJ1-2, with 7 positions matching TRBD1. Germline values: CDR1 MNHEY, CDR2 SVGAGI. The CDR3 length is 13 residues. Trimming took 6 bases from V and 6 from J; bases not matched to a gene: 7.

V usage is TRBV4-2 and J usage is TRBJ2-7; no clear D gene. The CDR3 spans 15 residues. The V and J ends lost 0 bases and 3 bases respectively, with 12 bases between them. The germline V gene has CDR1 LGHNA and CDR2 YNFKEQ. The CDR3 DNA reads TGTGCCAGCAGCCAAGATGTACTGTCGGGCTACGAGCAGTACTTC. Amino acid sequence: CASSQDVLSGYEQYF.

The chain combines TRBV21-1 with TRBJ1-5. TRBV21-1 counts as a pseudogene. The CDR3 is made up of 14 amino acids. CDR3 nucleotide sequence: TGTGCCAGCAGCAAAGGGGGGGTGGATCAGCCCCAGCATTTT. Translation gives CASSKGGVDQPQHF.

This chain uses TRBV19 with TRBJ2-1; D perhaps matches TRBD2 (6 bases). V lost 7 bases and J 6 bases, leaving 22 bases between the germline ends. CDR3 size: 16 residues. Per germline, CDR1 LNHDA and CDR2 SQIVND (reference sequence). For the CDR3, the DNA is TGTGCCAGTACCCATCTCTCGGGAGATAGGGGCAATGAGCAGTTCTTC. Protein sequence: CASTHLSGDRGNEQFF.

The genes are TRBV18 and TRBJ1-2; 7 positions agree with TRBD1. Germline-derived CDR1 and CDR2 are KGHSH and LQKENI. The trim removed 4 bases at V and 2 bases at J, leaving 7 bases unmatched. The CDR3 runs 15 residues. The CDR3 is CASSLEGARNYGYTF. CDR3 DNA: TGTGCCAGCTCACTAGAGGGGGCACGGAACTATGGCTACACCTTC.

The chain has TRBV5-6 and TRBJ1-2, with D possibly TRBD1 on 6 matching bases. Trimming took 4 bases from V and 7 from J, leaving 20 bases between them. The CDR3 runs 15 residues. Germline V CDR1 and CDR2: SGHDT, YYEEEE. The CDR3 loop reads CASSPGTPSYGGYTF. CDR3 bases: TGTGCCAGCAGCCCTGGGACACCCTCTTACGGTGGCTACACCTTC.

This chain joins TRBV11-3 and TRBJ2-7, with 14 bases matching TRBD2. Germline V gene data show CDR1 as SGHNT and CDR2 as YENEEA. The length of the CDR3 is 20 residues. The V and J ends lost 4 bases and 6 bases, in that order; junction bases with no gene match: 20. This CDR3 is CASSSIMPISTSGRAGEQYF. The CDR3 DNA sequence: TGTGCCAGCAGCTCTATTATGCCAATTTCGACTAGCGGGAGGGCCGGCGAGCAGTACTTC. The variable domain in full, completed from reference TRBV11-3 and TRBJ2-7, reads EAGVVQSPRYKIIEKKQPVAFWCNPISGHNTLYWYLQNLGQGPELLIRYENEEAVDDSQLPKDRFSAERLKGVDSTLKIQPAELGDSAVYLCASSSIMPISTSGRAGEQYFGPGTRLTVT.

For the CDR3, the DNA is TGTGCCAGCAGTGGGACAGGGGCAAAGCCCCAGCATTTT. This encodes CASSGTGAKPQHF. This chain uses TRBV2 with TRBJ1-5; 9 nucleotides line up with TRBD1. The CDR3 length is 13 residues. The germline gives CDR1 SNHLY, CDR2 FYNNEI. The junction had 3 bases not matched to a gene; V was cut back by 4 bases and J by 8 bases.

J is TRBJ2-7 and V is TRBV10-3; weak D call: TRBD1 (5 bases). Trimming removed 7 bases at V and 0 bases at J, with 13 bases between. Germline lookup yields CDR1 ENHRY and CDR2 SYGVKD. The CDR3 runs 14 residues. CDR3 bases: TGTGCCATCAAACTGGGGCCAGCCTCCTACGAGCAGTACTTC. It encodes CAIKLGPASYEQYF.

The rearrangement joins TRBV5-1 to TRBJ1-1; TRBD1 agrees at 9 bases. CDR3 length equals 14 residues. Per germline, CDR1 SGHRS and CDR2 YFSETQ. The J segment lost 1 base and the V segment lost 3 bases, leaving 1 base of the junction unmatched. For the CDR3, the DNA is TGCGCCAGCAGCTGGACAGGGGAGAACACTGAAGCTTTCTTT. Translation: CASSWTGENTEAFF.

The V gene is TRBV5-5, the J gene TRBJ1-4; the match to TRBD1 covers 7 bases. In germline, CDR1 is SGHKS, CDR2 YYEKEE (reference sequence). Trimming took 4 bases from V and 8 from J; bases not matched to a gene: 11. This CDR3 spans 15 amino acids. The CDR3 is CASSDAGGSAEKLFF. The CDR3 DNA reads as TGTGCCAGCAGCGACGCAGGGGGGTCGGCGGAAAAACTGTTTTTT.

The V and J genes are TRBV3-1 (or the pseudogene TRBV3-2) and TRBJ2-7, with D unclear. The CDR3 length is 12 residues. Trimming took off 4 bases at V and 3 bases at J, with 7 bases between the two ends. The V gene's germline CDR1 is LGHDT and CDR2 YNNKEL (reference sequence). The CDR3, as DNA: TGTGCCAGCAGCCCTTCCGTCTACGAGCAGTACTTC. Protein product: CASSPSVYEQYF.

This chain uses TRBV11-2 with TRBJ2-2, with D possibly being TRBD2 (5 bases). V was cut by 6 bases and J by 8 bases, with 22 bases left in between. CDR1 SGHAT and CDR2 FQNNGV come from the germline V gene. The CDR3 has 16 residues. The CDR3 protein is CASSYGRAEWAGELFF. CDR3 coding DNA: TGTGCCAGCAGTTATGGGCGGGCGGAGTGGGCAGGGGAGCTGTTTTTT.